Many counts were recorded for the clone carrying this T cell receptor (beta chain). Its target is unknown. The germline gives CDR1 SQVTM, CDR2 ANQGSEA. V was trimmed by 7 bases and J by 6 bases, leaving 16 bases between them. The CDR3 totals 13 residues. This sample is drawn from a study of blood T cells in healthy people across ages. General study results and limits: More naive CD4+ cells and higher diversity marked long-lived donors relative to aged donors.

Together with a sample-barcoded 5' primer, a J-beta primer mix was included in a second PCR lasting roughly 6 to 12 cycles. TCRdb reprocessed the 5' RACE reads via MiXCR and lists one record per CDR3 protein. The data contain roughly 700,000 distinct CDR3 sequences, about 32% of them seen just once; the ten biggest clones take up 15% to 17%. Isolated PBMCs totaled at least 6 million in each sample. The amount of total RNA extracted per sample was at least 6 micrograms. The clonotype comes from a woman at least 80 years old in good health. This sequence joins TRBV29-1 and TRBJ2-1; a possible D gene is TRBD1 (6 bases). The specimen was blood. The CDR3 DNA is TGCAGCGGACGGACAGCGAGGAGCAATGAGCAGTTCTTC. It codes for CSGRTARSNEQFF.